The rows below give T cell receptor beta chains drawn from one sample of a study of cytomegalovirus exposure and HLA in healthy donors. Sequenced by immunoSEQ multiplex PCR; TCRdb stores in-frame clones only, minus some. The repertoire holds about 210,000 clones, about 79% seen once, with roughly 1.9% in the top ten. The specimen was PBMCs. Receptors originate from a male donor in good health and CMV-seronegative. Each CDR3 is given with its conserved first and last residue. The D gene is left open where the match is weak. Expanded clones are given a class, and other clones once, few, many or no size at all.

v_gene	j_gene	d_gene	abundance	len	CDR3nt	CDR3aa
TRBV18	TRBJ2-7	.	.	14	TGTGCCAGCTCACCAGGGGCTGCCTCCTACGAGCAGTACTTC	CASSPGAASYEQYF
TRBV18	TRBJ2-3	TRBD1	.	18	TGTGCCAGCTCACCACCGCCGCTAACAGGGGGTAGCACAGATACGCAGTATTTT	CASSPPPLTGGSTDTQYF
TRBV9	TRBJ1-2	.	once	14	TGTGCCAGCAGCCTCCAAACACGATTCTCGGAGGACACCTTC	CASSLQTRFSEDTF
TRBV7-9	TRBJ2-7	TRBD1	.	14	TGTGCCAGCAGCCTCGACAGGGGGCGGGACGAGCAGTACTTC	CASSLDRGRDEQYF
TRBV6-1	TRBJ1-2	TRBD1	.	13	TGTGCCAGCAGGGACAGGGCAGACTATGGCTACACCTTC	CASRDRADYGYTF
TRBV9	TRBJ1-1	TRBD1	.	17	TGTGCCAGCAGCCACCGCAGGACAGGAGCTATGAACACTGAAGCTTTCTTT	CASSHRRTGAMNTEAFF
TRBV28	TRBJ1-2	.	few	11	TGTGCCACCCGGGAAGCCCCTGGCTACACCTTC	CATREAPGYTF
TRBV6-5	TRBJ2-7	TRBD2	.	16	TGTGCCAGCAGTTACTCCCCCCCAGCGGGAGTCAACGAGCAGTACTTC	CASSYSPPAGVNEQYF
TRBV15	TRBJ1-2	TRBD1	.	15	TGTGCCACCAGCCCAACGGGACAGCAGAACTATGGCTACACCTTC	CATSPTGQQNYGYTF
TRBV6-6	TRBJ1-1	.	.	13	TGTGCCAGCAGTGCGGACTGGGACACTGAAGCTTTCTTT	CASSADWDTEAFF
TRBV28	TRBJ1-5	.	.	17	TGTGCCAGCAGTTCGGACATACGAGGGAGGGGTAATCAGCCCCAGCATTTT	CASSSDIRGRGNQPQHF
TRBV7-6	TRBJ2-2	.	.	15	TGTGCCAGCAGGAAGATCCGGGGAGACACCGGGGAGCTGTTTTTT	CASRKIRGDTGELFF
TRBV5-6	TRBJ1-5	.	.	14	TGTGCCAGCAGTCTAGGGAGGGGCAATCAGCCCCAGCATTTT	CASSLGRGNQPQHF
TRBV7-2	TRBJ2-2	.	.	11	TGTGCCAGCAGCTTCGGGGGGGAGCTGTTTTTT	CASSFGGELFF
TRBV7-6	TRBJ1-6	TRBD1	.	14	TGTGCCAGCAGTCCGACAGGGGAGGATTCACCCCTCCACTTT	CASSPTGEDSPLHF
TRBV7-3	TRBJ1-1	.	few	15	TGTGCCAGCAGCACAACCCCACAACTGAACACTGAAGCTTTCTTT	CASSTTPQLNTEAFF
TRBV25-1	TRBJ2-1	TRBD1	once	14	TGTGCCAGCAGTGACTACGAGACAGGGAATGAGCAGTTCTTC	CASSDYETGNEQFF
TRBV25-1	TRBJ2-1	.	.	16	TGTGCCAGCAGTGACCAAGGAGGGAGTCAATACAATGAGCAGTTCTTC	CASSDQGGSQYNEQFF
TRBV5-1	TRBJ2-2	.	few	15	TGCGCCAGCAGCTTGCGGTTTCCGAACACCGGGGAGCTGTTTTTT	CASSLRFPNTGELFF
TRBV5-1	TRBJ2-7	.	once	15	TGCGCCAGCAGCTCCCGGCAGCAGGGGTTTGGCGAGCAGTACTTC	CASSSRQQGFGEQYF
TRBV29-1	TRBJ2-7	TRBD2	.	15	TGCAGCGTTGATCTAGTGAGCGGGAGGGCCGGTGAGCAGTACTTC	CSVDLVSGRAGEQYF
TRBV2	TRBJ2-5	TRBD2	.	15	TGTGCCAGCAGTGATAGCCTAGCGGGGGATCTGACCCAGTACTTC	CASSDSLAGDLTQYF
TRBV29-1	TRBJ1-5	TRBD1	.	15	TGCAGCGTTGAAGAGGGGACAGACTACAATCAGCCCCAGCATTTT	CSVEEGTDYNQPQHF
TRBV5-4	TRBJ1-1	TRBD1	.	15	TGTGCCAGCAGCACAGGGGGAAGGTTATTCACTGAAGCTTTCTTT	CASSTGGRLFTEAFF
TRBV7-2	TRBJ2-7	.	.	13	TGTGCCAGCAGCTTAAGCAGGTCCTACGAGCAGTACTTC	CASSLSRSYEQYF
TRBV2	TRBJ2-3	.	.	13	TGTGCCAGCAGTAGCCAGCTAGCAGATACGCAGTATTTT	CASSSQLADTQYF
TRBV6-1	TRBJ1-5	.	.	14	TGTGCCACCAAACGGCCAGGGGCACCCCAGCCCCAGCATTTT	CATKRPGAPQPQHF
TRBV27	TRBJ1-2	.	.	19	TGTGCCAGCAGTTTATTTCGTCCTTCAGGGGCCCTCACCACCAGAGGCTACACCTTC	CASSLFRPSGALTTRGYTF
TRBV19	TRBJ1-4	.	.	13	TGTGCCAGCTGGGCGGGGGGTCTGAAAAAACTGTTTTTT	CASWAGGLKKLFF
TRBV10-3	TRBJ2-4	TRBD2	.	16	TGTGCCATCAGTGAGTCTTCTAGCGGGAGTAAAAACATTCAGTACTTC	CAISESSSGSKNIQYF
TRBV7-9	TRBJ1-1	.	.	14	TGTGCCAGCAGCTTATCAGGGGTAAACACTGAAGCTTTCTTT	CASSLSGVNTEAFF
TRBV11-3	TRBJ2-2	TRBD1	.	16	TGTGCCAGCAGCTTAAGACAGGGTGGTAGTACCGGGGAGCTGTTTTTT	CASSLRQGGSTGELFF
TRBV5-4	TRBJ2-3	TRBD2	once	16	TGTGCCAGCAGCTTCTTAGCGGGGGGAAGCACAGATACGCAGTATTTT	CASSFLAGGSTDTQYF
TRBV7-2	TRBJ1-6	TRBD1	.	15	TGTGCCAGCAGCTTAGAAGGGACAGGGCGTTCACCCCTCCACTTT	CASSLEGTGRSPLHF
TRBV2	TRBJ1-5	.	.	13	TGTGCCAGCAAAAACAGGGCGGAACAGCCCCAGCATTTT	CASKNRAEQPQHF
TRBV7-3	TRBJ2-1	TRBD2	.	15	TGTGCCAGACCTTCCGGGACTAGCATCTACAATGAGCAGTTCTTC	CARPSGTSIYNEQFF
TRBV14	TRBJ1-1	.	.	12	TGTGCCAGCAGCCAAGATGATGGGGAGGCTTTCTTT	CASSQDDGEAFF
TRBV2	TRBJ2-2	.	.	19	TGTGCCAGCAGTAACCAACAGGGCCAGACCACACCGAACACCGGGGAGCTGTTTTTT	CASSNQQGQTTPNTGELFF
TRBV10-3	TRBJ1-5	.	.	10	TGTGCCATCATTTCGCAGCCCCAGCATTTT	CAIISQPQHF
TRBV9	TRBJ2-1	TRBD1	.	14	TGTGCCAGCAGCGTAGAGGACAGGAACAATGAGCAGTTCTTC	CASSVEDRNNEQFF
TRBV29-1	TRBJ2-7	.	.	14	TGCAGCGTTGGGAACCTCGTAGGGGACTACGAGCAGTACTTC	CSVGNLVGDYEQYF
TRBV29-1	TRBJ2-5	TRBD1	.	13	TGCAGCGTTGAATTTAGGGGGCCCGGGACCCAGTACTTC	CSVEFRGPGTQYF
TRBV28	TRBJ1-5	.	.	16	TGTGCCAGCAGTACAACAAGGGGCGGACACAATCAGCCCCAGCATTTT	CASSTTRGGHNQPQHF
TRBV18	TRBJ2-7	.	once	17	TGTGCCAGCTCACCAGGGGGGAGGAGTAGTCGCTCCTACGAGCAGTACTTC	CASSPGGRSSRSYEQYF
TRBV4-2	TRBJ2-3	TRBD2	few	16	TGTGCCAGCAGCCAAGACCATTCGGGGGGGCCTTATACGCAGTATTTT	CASSQDHSGGPYTQYF
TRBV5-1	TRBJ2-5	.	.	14	TGCGCCAGCAGCCCTAAGGACTCGTGGGGGACCCAGTACTTC	CASSPKDSWGTQYF
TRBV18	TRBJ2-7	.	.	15	TGTGCCAGCTCACCCGAACAGGGACAATCCTACGAGCAGTACTTC	CASSPEQGQSYEQYF
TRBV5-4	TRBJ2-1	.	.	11	TGTGCCAGCAGGCGTTACAATGAGCAGTTCTTC	CASRRYNEQFF
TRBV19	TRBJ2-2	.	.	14	TGTGCCAGTAGTCCGCACTCATGGTCCGGGGAGCTGTTTTTT	CASSPHSWSGELFF
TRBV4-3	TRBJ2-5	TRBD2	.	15	TGCGCCAGCAGCCAAATCAGCGGGAGGGAGGAGACCCAGTACTTC	CASSQISGREETQYF
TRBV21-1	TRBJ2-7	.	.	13	TGTGCCAGCAGCAAAGGTCAGTCCAAGGAGCAGTACTTC	CASSKGQSKEQYF
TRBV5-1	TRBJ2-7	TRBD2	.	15	TGCGCCAGCAGCGGAGTGACTAGCGGGTCTTACGAGCAGTACTTC	CASSGVTSGSYEQYF
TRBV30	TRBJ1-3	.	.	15	TGTGCCTGGATCCCTCTAGGTGAGGCTGGAAACACCATATATTTT	CAWIPLGEAGNTIYF
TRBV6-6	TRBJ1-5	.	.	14	TGTGCCAGCAGTTTTGAGGAGGCCAATCAGCCCCAGCATTTT	CASSFEEANQPQHF
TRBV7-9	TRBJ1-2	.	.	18	TGTGCCAGCAGCTTAGCCCGGATGGGGCACGAATTTAACTATGGCTACACCTTC	CASSLARMGHEFNYGYTF
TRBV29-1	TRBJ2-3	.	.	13	TGCAGCGTTGTTAGGGGGTCCACAGATACGCAGTATTTT	CSVVRGSTDTQYF
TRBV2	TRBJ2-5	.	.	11	TGTGCCAGCAGCCCTCAAGAGACCCAGTACTTC	CASSPQETQYF